The TCR beta chain under discussion was sequenced for a study of blood T cell repertoires in COVID-19. Across the study: The samples span acute and convalescent COVID-19 from the United States, Italy and Spain. T cells, B-cell-depleted T cells, or PBMCs provided the cDNA or gDNA that served as material.

Germline values: CDR1 SGDLS, CDR2 YYNGEE. The CDR3 length is 14 residues. Trimming removed 0 bases at V and 4 bases at J, with 10 bases between. Libraries were prepared by immunoSEQ multiplex PCR; TCRdb keeps only in-frame clonotypes and omits some of them. The top ten clones hold 4.4% of a sample with 200,000 or so clones, 80% to 90% of them seen once. Source material: peripheral blood. This chain links TRBV9 with TRBJ1-2; D uncertain. The receptor was derived from a man aged 50 to 59 with acute or convalescent COVID-19. CDR3 coding DNA: TGTGCCAGCAGCGTAGCTTCAGATCGCTATGGCTACACCTTC. The encoded protein is CASSVASDRYGYTF.